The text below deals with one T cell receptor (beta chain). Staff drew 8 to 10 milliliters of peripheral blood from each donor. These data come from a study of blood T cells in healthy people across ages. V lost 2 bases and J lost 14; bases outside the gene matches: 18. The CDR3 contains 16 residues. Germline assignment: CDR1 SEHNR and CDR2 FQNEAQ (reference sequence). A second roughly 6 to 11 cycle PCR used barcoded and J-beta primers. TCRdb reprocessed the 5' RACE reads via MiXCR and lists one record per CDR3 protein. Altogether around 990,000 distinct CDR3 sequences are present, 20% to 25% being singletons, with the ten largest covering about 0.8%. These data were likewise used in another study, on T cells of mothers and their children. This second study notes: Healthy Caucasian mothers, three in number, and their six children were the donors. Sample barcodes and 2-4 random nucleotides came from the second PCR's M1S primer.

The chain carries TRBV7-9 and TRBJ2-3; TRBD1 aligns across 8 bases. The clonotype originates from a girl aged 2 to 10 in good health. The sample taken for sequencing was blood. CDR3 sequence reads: CASSLLGGQEVPLGYF. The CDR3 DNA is TGTGCCAGCAGCTTATTAGGGGGACAGGAGGTGCCGCTTGGGTATTTT.